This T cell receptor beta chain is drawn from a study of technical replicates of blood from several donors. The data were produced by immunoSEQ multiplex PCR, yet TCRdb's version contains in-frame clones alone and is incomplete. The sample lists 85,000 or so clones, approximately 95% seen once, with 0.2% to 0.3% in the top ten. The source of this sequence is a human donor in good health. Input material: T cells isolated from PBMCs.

The CDR3 loop is CASSRGQGYGYTF. The CDR3 DNA follows: TGCGCCAGCAGCCGCGGACAGGGGTATGGCTACACCTTC. The chain carries TRBV4-1 and TRBJ1-2, with 9 bases lining up with TRBD1. V trimming: 4 bases; J trimming: 5 bases; junction bases outside the gene matches: 2. CDR3 length: 13 amino acids. Germline assignment: CDR1 MGHRA and CDR2 YSYEKL.